This T cell receptor (beta chain) was obtained from a study of Graves' ophthalmopathy and Graves' hyperthyroidism (dated by TCRdb to the late 2010s). Some background on the complete study: Peripheral blood was collected at initial diagnosis, before any treatment. The study used TCR beta repertoire signatures to distinguish Graves' ophthalmopathy from Graves' hyperthyroidism and to predict progression to ophthalmopathy. In total, some 140 blood samples were TCR-sequenced: some 40 ophthalmopathy, over 70 hyperthyroidism and some 17 hyperthyroidism-to-ophthalmopathy patients. To explore V-J signatures that distinguish ophthalmopathy from hyperthyroidism, a discovery set of 100 patients was enrolled, made up of under 50 with ophthalmopathy and 55 to 65 with stable hyperthyroidism. An independent validation cohort was composed of some 19 hyperthyroidism patients and some 16 patients who later progressed from hyperthyroidism to ophthalmopathy. In over 5 hyperthyroidism patients, the T-cell repertoire of thyroid tissue was compared with the T-cell repertoire of blood. Following sampling, methimazole starting at 30 mg daily was administered to hyperthyroidism patients, and high-dose intravenous methylprednisolone was administered to ophthalmopathy patients. The 85 to 100 discovery patients were randomly split 7:3 into training and test sets.

What the research found in general, with its limitations: Most expanded thyroid clonotypes with frequency above 0.001 were also detected in blood, suggesting blood repertoires may reflect the thyroid immune response. In cross-validation, the 13-signature model distinguished ophthalmopathy from stable hyperthyroidism with 87.88% sensitivity and about 81% specificity, while in the test set the corresponding values were approximately 80% and 75%. In validation, the model predicted ophthalmopathy progression with 70.59% sensitivity and 72.22% specificity; fewer than 15 predicted patients were CT-confirmed with GO in a median of approximately 6.5 months. Sample size was not predetermined statistically, and investigators were not blinded to group allocation.

The CDR3 goes from the cysteine to the phenylalanine over 15 residues. Kept here is only the CDR3 DNA, which spans 45 bases and is read in frame from base 1. Here V drops 6 bases and J drops 1 base, and the junction holds 7 bases not matched to any gene. CDR1 and CDR2, per the germline V gene, are SGHVS and FNYEAQ. TCR beta CDR3 regions were amplified from RNA transcripts for repertoire sequencing. The first round was an RT-PCR using HTBI primers with the Qiagen OneStep RT-PCR kit, and this first round was followed by a second-round multiplex PCR, then size selection and purification. Sequencing of the libraries was carried out on an Illumina HiSeq2000 in paired-end mode with 100 bp reads. On the study's bioinformatics: SOAPnuke was used for read processing, and reads with adapters, uncalled bases, a mean Phred below 15, or no exact constant-primer or identifier match were discarded. COPE v1.2.5 was used to merge the high-quality paired reads. Each unique nucleotide sequence was defined as a clonotype, and clonotypes were aligned to IMGT TRB V, D and J references with MiTCR v1.1. The analysis was limited to V-J combinations with a frequency above 0.0001, which together covered 99.2% of the repertoires. A TCR clonal expansion and chaos score per V-J combination was defined as the ratio of F50 clonal expansion to chaos observed in the TCRdist matrix. Welch's t-statistics and random forest were used to narrow the features down to approximately twelve V-J combinations, which were then fed into a naive Bayes classifier. Thyroid-blood repertoire similarity was quantified with the Morisita-Horn index. In-frame beta chains were kept once TCRdb had trimmed the public reads at Q25 with fastp and called clones with MiXCR. Rows with one shared CDR3 protein collapse into an entry with the most common genes and DNA. The V and J calls come from TCRdb's annotation, not from the publication. This sample has hundreds of thousands of distinct CDR3 sequences in its table, and about 15% of those were observed once. 8% to 10% of the sample is held by the ten biggest clonotypes.

Patients with ophthalmopathy had moderately to severely active disease, with a Clinical Activity Score of 3 or more, a NOSPECS grade of 4 or more, and a disease duration of less than 3 months. Patients with other autoimmune diseases, uncontrolled infections, pregnancy or lactation were excluded from the study. Diagnosis was based on clinical symptoms, serum thyroxine, TRAb, thyroid ultrasound and orbital computed tomography. PBMCs were isolated from more than 9 ml of fresh peripheral blood by Ficoll-Paque density gradient centrifugation. Trizol reagent was used to extract the total RNA, and its quality was then checked on an Agilent 2100 Bioanalyzer. At least ten counts were recorded for this clonotype. Its antigen has not been determined. No base quality values were provided; no much bigger clone lies one nucleotide off.

The sequence was obtained from a woman aged 25-40 years with Graves' ophthalmopathy. Donor details come from another sample of the same person, matched by shared clones. The sequencing input was blood. The rearranged segments are TRBV7-6 and TRBJ2-7; 9 central nucleotides agree with TRBD2. The sequence in DNA is TGTGCCAGCAGACCGACCCTAGCGGGATCCTACGAGCAGTACTTC. It translates as CASRPTLAGSYEQYF.